Below, one T cell receptor (beta chain) is given with its context. With the 5' RACE reads reprocessed, TCRdb shows one record per CDR3 protein and no DNA. The sample totals 350,000 to 450,000 distinct CDR3 sequences; its top ten clones hold 5.2%. This sample was included in a study of T cells expressing NK-cell markers. This CDR3 has 16 amino acids. CDR1 and CDR2 from the germline V gene are SGHAT and FQDESV (reference sequence). This receptor was taken from a man aged 18-69 years in good health. Sample: blood T cells: a sorted CD56 or NKG2C T cell subset, CD4+ or CD8+ T cells, or bulk PBMC T cells (not recorded which). The chain links TRBV11-1 to TRBJ2-2; the TCRdb D gene call, TRBD2, has no DNA to confirm it. The CDR3 protein is CASSRGLRTNTGELFF.